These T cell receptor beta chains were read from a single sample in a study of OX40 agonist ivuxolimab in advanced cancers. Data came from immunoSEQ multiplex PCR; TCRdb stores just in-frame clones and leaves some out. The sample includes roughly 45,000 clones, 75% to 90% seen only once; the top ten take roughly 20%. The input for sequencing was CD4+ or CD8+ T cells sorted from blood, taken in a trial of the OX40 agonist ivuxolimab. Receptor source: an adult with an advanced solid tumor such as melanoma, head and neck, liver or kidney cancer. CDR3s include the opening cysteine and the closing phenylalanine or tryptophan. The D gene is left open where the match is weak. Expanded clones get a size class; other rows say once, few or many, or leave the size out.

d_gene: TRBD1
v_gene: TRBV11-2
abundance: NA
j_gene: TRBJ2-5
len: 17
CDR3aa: CASSFGVTGPWGETQYF
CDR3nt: TGTGCCAGCAGCTTTGGGGTGACAGGGCCCTGGGGAGAGACCCAGTACTTC

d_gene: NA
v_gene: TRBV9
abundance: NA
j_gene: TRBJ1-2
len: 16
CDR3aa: CASSGGTGNSNYGYTF
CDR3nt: TGTGCCAGCAGCGGAGGCACAGGGAATTCTAACTATGGCTACACCTTC

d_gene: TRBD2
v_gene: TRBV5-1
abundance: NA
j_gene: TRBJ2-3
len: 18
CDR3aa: CASSFLAGGLELGDTQYF
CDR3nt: TGCGCCAGCAGCTTCCTAGCGGGGGGGCTAGAGTTAGGAGATACGCAGTATTTT

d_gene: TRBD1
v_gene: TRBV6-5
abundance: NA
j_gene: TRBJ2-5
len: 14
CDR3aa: CASSTDRGPETQYF
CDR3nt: TGTGCCAGCAGTACCGACAGGGGGCCGGAGACCCAGTACTTC

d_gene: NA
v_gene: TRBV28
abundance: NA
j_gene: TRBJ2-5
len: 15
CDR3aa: CASSFGQANQETQYF
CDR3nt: TGTGCCAGCAGTTTCGGGCAGGCGAACCAAGAGACCCAGTACTTC

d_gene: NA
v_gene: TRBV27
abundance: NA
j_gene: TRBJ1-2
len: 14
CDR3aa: CASSHSGGSYGYTF
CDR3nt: TGTGCCAGCAGCCACAGTGGTGGTTCCTATGGCTACACCTTC

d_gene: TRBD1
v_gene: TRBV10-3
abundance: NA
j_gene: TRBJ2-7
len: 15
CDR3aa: CAISETGQVSYEQYF
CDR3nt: TGTGCCATCAGTGAGACCGGACAGGTTTCCTACGAGCAGTACTTC

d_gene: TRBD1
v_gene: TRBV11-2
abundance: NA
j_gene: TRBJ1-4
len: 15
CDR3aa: CASSSRGATNEKLFF
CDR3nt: TGTGCCAGCAGCTCCAGGGGGGCAACTAATGAAAAACTGTTTTTT

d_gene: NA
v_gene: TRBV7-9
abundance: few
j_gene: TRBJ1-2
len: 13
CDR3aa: CASSLVRGYGYTF
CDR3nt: TGTGCCAGCAGCTTAGTCCGAGGATATGGCTACACCTTC

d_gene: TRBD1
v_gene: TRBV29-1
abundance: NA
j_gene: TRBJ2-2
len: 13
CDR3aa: CSGRTGGTGELFF
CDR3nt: TGCAGCGGCCGGACAGGAGGCACCGGGGAGCTGTTTTTT

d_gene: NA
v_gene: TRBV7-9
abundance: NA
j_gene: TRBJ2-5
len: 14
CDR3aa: CASSLVGQQETQYF
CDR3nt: TGTGCCAGCAGCTTAGTGGGACAACAAGAGACCCAGTACTTC

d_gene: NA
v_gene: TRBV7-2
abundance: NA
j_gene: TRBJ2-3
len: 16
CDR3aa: CASSLAGWRSTDTQYF
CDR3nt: TGTGCCAGCAGCTTAGCGGGGTGGCGGAGCACAGATACGCAGTATTTT

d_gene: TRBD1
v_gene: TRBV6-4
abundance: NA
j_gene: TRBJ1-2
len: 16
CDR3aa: CASSDTGQGSNYGYTF
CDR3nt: TGTGCCAGCAGTGACACGGGACAGGGAAGTAACTATGGCTACACCTTC

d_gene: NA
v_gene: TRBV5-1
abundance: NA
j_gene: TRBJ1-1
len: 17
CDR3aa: CASSLGPPKVMNTEAFF
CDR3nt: TGCGCCAGCAGCTTGGGCCCGCCCAAGGTAATGAACACTGAAGCTTTCTTT

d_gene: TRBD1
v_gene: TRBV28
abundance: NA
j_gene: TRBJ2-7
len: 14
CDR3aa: CASSFGQVPYEQYF
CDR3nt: TGTGCCAGCAGTTTCGGACAGGTCCCCTACGAGCAGTACTTC

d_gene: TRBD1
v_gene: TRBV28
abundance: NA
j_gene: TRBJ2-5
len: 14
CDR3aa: CASESGQALETQYF
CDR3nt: TGTGCCAGCGAGAGCGGACAGGCACTAGAGACCCAGTACTTC

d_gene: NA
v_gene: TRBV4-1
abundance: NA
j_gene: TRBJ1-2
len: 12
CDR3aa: CASSEDNYGYTF
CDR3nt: TGCGCCAGCAGCGAGGATAACTATGGCTACACCTTC

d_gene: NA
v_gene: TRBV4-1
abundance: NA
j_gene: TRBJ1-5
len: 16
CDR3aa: CASSPRGGGANQPQHF
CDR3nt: TGCGCCAGCAGTCCCCGAGGAGGCGGTGCAAATCAGCCCCAGCATTTT

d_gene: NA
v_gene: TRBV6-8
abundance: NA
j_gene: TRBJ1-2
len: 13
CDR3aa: CAGLGGGRNGYTF
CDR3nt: TGTGCCGGTCTTGGCGGGGGTCGGAACGGCTACACCTTC

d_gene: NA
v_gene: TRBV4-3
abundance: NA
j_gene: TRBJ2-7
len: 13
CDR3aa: CASSQDQSYEQYF
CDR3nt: TGCGCCAGCAGCCAAGATCAGTCCTACGAGCAGTACTTC

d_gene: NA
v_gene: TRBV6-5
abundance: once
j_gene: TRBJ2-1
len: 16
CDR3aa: CASSYSIDRGLGEQFF
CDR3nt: TGTGCCAGCAGTTACTCAATTGACCGGGGGCTCGGTGAGCAGTTCTTC

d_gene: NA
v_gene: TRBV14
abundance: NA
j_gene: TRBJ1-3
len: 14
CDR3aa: CASSRGGSGNTIYF
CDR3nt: TGTGCCAGCAGCCGCGGGGGCAGTGGAAACACCATATATTTT

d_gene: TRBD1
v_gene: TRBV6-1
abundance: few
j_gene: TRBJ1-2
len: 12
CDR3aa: CASKQGGYGYTF
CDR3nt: TGTGCCAGCAAACAGGGGGGCTATGGCTACACCTTC

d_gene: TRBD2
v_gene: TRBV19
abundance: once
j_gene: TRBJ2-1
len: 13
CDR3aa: CASRPGGPNEQFF
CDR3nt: TGTGCCAGTAGACCGGGGGGGCCCAATGAGCAGTTCTTC

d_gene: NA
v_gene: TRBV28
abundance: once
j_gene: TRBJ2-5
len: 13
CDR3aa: CASQGVLQETQYF
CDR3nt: TGTGCCAGCCAAGGGGTGCTCCAAGAGACCCAGTACTTC

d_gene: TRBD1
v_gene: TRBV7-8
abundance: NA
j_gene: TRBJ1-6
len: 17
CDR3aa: CASSFTGGSSYNSPLHF
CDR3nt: TGTGCCAGCAGCTTTACAGGGGGGAGCTCCTATAATTCACCCCTCCACTTT

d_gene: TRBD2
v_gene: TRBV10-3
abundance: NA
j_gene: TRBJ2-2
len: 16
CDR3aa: CAIRGPSGGPTGELFF
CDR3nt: TGTGCCATCAGAGGACCGAGCGGGGGACCCACCGGGGAGCTGTTTTTT

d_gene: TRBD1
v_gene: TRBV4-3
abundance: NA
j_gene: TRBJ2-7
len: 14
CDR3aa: CASSLDRGLYEQYF
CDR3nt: TGCGCCAGCAGTCTTGACAGGGGGCTCTACGAGCAGTACTTC

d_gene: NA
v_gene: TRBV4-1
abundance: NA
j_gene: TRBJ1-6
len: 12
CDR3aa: CASSQGNSPLHF
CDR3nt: TGCGCCAGCAGCCAAGGTAATTCACCCCTCCACTTT

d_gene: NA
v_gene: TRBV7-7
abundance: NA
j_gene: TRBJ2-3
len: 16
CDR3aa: CASSPSDRLRPDTQYF
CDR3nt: TGTGCCAGCAGCCCAAGCGACAGGCTACGTCCAGATACGCAGTATTTT

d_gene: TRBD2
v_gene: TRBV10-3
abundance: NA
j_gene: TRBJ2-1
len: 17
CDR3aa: CAISELLAGATQDEQFF
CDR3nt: TGTGCCATCAGTGAGTTACTAGCGGGGGCTACACAGGATGAGCAGTTCTTC

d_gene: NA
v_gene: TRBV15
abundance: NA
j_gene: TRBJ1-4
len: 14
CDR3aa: CATSRDDGNEKLFF
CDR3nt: TGTGCCACCAGCAGAGATGACGGGAATGAAAAACTGTTTTTT

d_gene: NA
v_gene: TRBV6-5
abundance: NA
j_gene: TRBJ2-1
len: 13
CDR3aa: CASSRDNRNEQFF
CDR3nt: TGTGCCAGCAGCAGGGACAATAGAAATGAGCAGTTCTTC

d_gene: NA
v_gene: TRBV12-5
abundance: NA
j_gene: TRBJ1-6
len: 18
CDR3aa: CASGFRTETSSYNSPLHF
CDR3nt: TGTGCTAGTGGTTTCCGGACAGAAACTAGCTCCTATAATTCACCCCTCCACTTT

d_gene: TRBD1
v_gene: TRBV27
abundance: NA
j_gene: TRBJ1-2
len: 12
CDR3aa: CASSAGGYGYTF
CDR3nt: TGTGCCAGCAGCGCAGGGGGGTATGGCTACACCTTC

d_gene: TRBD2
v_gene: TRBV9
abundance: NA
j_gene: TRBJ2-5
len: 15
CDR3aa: CASSVGGLAGETQYF
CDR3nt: TGTGCCAGCAGCGTAGGGGGACTAGCGGGGGAGACCCAGTACTTC

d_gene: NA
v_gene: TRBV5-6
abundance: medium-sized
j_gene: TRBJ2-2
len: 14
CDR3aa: CASRYRDPTGELFF
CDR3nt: TGTGCCAGCCGTTACAGAGACCCCACCGGGGAGCTGTTTTTT

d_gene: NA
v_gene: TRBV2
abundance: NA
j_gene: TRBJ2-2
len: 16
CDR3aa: CASRGPRAGSTGELFF
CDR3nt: TGTGCCAGCAGGGGACCCCGGGCAGGGAGCACCGGGGAGCTGTTTTTT

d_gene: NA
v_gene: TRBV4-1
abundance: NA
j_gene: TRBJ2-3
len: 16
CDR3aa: CASSQGGGPTTDTQYF
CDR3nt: TGCGCCAGCAGCCAAGGCGGGGGCCCAACCACAGATACGCAGTATTTT

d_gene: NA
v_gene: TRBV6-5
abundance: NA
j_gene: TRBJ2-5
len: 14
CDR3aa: CASSYSLTQETQYF
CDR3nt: TGTGCCAGCAGTTACTCGCTCACACAAGAGACCCAGTACTTC

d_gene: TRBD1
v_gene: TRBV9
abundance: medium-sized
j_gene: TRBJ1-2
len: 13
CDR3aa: CASTLGQAGGYTF
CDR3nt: TGTGCCAGCACCCTCGGACAGGCGGGCGGCTACACCTTC

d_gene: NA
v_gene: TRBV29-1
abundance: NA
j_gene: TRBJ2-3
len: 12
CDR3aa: CSVYRGTDTQYF
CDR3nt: TGCAGCGTTTACAGGGGCACAGATACGCAGTATTTT

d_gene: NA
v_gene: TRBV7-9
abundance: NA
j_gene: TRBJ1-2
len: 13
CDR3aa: CASSLATNYGYTF
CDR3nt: TGTGCCAGCAGCTTAGCCACTAACTATGGCTACACCTTC

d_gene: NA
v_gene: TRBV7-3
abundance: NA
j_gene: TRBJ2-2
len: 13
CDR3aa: CASSLENTGELFF
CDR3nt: TGTGCCAGCAGCTTAGAGAATACCGGGGAGCTGTTTTTT

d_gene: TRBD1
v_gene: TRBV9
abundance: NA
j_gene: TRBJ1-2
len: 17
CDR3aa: CASSVETGRLIHYGYTF
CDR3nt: TGTGCCAGCAGCGTAGAGACAGGGAGGCTCATACACTATGGCTACACCTTC

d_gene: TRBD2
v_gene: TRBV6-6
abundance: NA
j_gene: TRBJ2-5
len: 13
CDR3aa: CASESGAQETQYF
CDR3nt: TGTGCATCTGAGAGCGGGGCTCAAGAGACCCAGTACTTC

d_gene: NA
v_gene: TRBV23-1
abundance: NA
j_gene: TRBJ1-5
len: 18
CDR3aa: CASNEPGQGKGSNQPQHF
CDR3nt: TGCGCCAGCAACGAACCGGGCCAAGGGAAGGGCAGCAATCAGCCCCAGCATTTT

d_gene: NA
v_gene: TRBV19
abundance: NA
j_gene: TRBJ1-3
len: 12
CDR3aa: CASSIGTNTIYF
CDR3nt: TGTGCCAGTAGTATTGGGACAAACACCATATATTTT

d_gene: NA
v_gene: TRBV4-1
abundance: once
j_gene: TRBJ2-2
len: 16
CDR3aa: CASSQVLSGETGELFF
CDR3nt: TGCGCCAGCAGCCAAGTTTTATCCGGTGAGACCGGGGAGCTGTTTTTT

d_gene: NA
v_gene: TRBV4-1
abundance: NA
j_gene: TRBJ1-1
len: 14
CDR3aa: CASSLGGADTEAFF
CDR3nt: TGCGCCAGCAGCCTCGGGGGGGCGGACACTGAAGCTTTCTTT

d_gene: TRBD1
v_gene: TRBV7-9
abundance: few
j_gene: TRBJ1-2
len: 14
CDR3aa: CASSLVDRDYGYTF
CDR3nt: TGTGCCAGCAGCTTAGTTGACAGGGATTATGGCTACACCTTC

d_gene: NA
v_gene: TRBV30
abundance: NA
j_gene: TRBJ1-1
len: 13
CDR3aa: CAWSVAGPTEAFF
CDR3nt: TGTGCCTGGAGTGTAGCAGGGCCCACTGAAGCTTTCTTT

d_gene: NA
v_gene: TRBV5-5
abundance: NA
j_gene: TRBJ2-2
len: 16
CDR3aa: CASSLAGRPNTGELFF
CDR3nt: TGTGCCAGCAGCTTGGCCGGGAGACCGAACACCGGGGAGCTGTTTTTT

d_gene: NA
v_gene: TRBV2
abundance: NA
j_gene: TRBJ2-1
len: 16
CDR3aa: CASKVDLVSSYNEQFF
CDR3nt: TGTGCCAGCAAGGTAGACCTCGTAAGCTCCTACAATGAGCAGTTCTTC